This is a list of T cell receptor beta chains from one sample in a study of blood T cells in healthy people across ages. TCRdb re-called the 5' RACE reads with MiXCR, one entry per CDR3 protein. Of some 800,000 distinct CDR3 sequences listed, around two fifths are singletons. The source material was blood. Receptors were obtained from a man between 60 and 75 years old in good health. CDR3s include the opening cysteine and the closing phenylalanine or tryptophan. A D gene is named only where the DNA matches it firmly. Only part of the rows carry a size: once, few, many, or a class if the clone is expanded.

CDR3 length,D gene,J gene,clone size,V gene,CDR3 DNA,CDR3 protein
15,-,TRBJ2-7,few,TRBV6-1,TGTGCCAGCAGTGGAATTAGGGGGGCCGTCTACGAGCAGTACTTC,CASSGIRGAVYEQYF
15,-,TRBJ1-1,-,TRBV10-3,TGTGCCATCAGCGAGGGGGACCCCCGTTTTTCTGAAGCTTTCTTT,CAISEGDPRFSEAFF
14,TRBD1,TRBJ1-1,few,TRBV7-9,TGTGCCAGCAAAACACAGGGGGCTAAGTCTGAAGCTTTCTTT,CASKTQGAKSEAFF
14,TRBD1,TRBJ1-4,few,TRBV7-9,TGTGCCAGCGGACTGACAGGGGAGAGTGAAAAACTGTTTTTT,CASGLTGESEKLFF
14,TRBD1,TRBJ2-2,-,TRBV12-3/TRBV12-4,TGTGCCAGCCTCGACAGGGATCACACCGGGGAGCTGTTTTTT,CASLDRDHTGELFF
18,-,TRBJ1-4,few,TRBV5-6,TGTGCCAGCAGCTTGGGGGCGGGGGTCCCCCTCCCCAATGAAAAACTGTTTTTT,CASSLGAGVPLPNEKLFF
19,TRBD1,TRBJ1-5,-,TRBV5-6,TGTGCCAGCAGCTTGAATAAGGCCGGGACAGCGAGGAGCAATCAGCCCCAGCATTTT,CASSLNKAGTARSNQPQHF
13,-,TRBJ1-2,-,TRBV2,TGTGCCAGCAGTGAATTTGGGGACTATGGCTACACCTTC,CASSEFGDYGYTF
12,-,TRBJ2-1,few,TRBV11-3,TGTGCCAGCAGCCCCAGCGGCCATGAGCAGTTCTTC,CASSPSGHEQFF
12,TRBD1,TRBJ2-1,-,TRBV5-1,TGCGCCAGCAGCGGGTCGGGACAGGAAAAGTTCTTC,CASSGSGQEKFF
15,TRBD1,TRBJ2-7,-,TRBV6-1,TGTGCCAGCAGTCCTCCCGGGACAGTCGGCTACGAGCAGTACTTC,CASSPPGTVGYEQYF
15,TRBD2,TRBJ2-7,-,TRBV7-9,TGTGCCAGCAGCTTCCCGACTAGCGGGGAAGAGGCCCAGTACTTC,CASSFPTSGEEAQYF
16,-,TRBJ2-3,-,TRBV5-1,TGCGCCAGCAGCCAGATCCCCGGGCAGGTGACAGATACGCAGTATTTT,CASSQIPGQVTDTQYF
14,-,TRBJ1-4,few,TRBV20-1,TGCAGTGCTAGAGGGCCGGGACTCGGGGAAAAACTGTTTTTT,CSARGPGLGEKLFF
13,-,TRBJ1-5,-,TRBV12-3/TRBV12-4,TGTGCCAGCAGTCCCATCCAGGGTCAGCCCCAGCATTTT,CASSPIQGQPQHF
14,TRBD1,TRBJ1-2,-,TRBV6-1,TGTGCCAGCAATGACAGGGGAGTAGGCTATGGCTACACCTTC,CASNDRGVGYGYTF
15,-,TRBJ1-2,-,TRBV25-1,TGTGCCTGCAGTGAACCGGGACTCCCCCGGGGTGGCTACACCTTC,CACSEPGLPRGGYTF
14,-,TRBJ2-2,few,TRBV29-1,TGCAGCGTTAGTGGGGGAGCGAACACCGGGGAGCTGTTTTTT,CSVSGGANTGELFF
15,TRBD2,TRBJ2-1,-,TRBV5-6,TGTGCCAGCAGCTTGTTCGAGCGGGGGGGCAATGAGCAGTTCTTC,CASSLFERGGNEQFF
14,TRBD2,TRBJ2-3,-,TRBV20-1,TGCAGTGCTAGTACTAGCGGGAGCACAGATACGCAGTATTTT,CSASTSGSTDTQYF
15,-,TRBJ1-1,-,TRBV28,TGTGCCAGCGGCCACGAAGCGGGTTGGGGCACTGAAGCTTTCTTT,CASGHEAGWGTEAFF
16,-,TRBJ1-6,few,TRBV7-9,TGTGCCAGCAGCTTAGTCAGCGGCAGGGGTAATTCACCCCTCCACTTT,CASSLVSGRGNSPLHF
14,-,TRBJ2-7,-,TRBV5-1,TGCGCCAGCAGCTCGTCGACGGATTCCTACGAGCAGTACTTC,CASSSSTDSYEQYF
13,-,TRBJ1-3,few,TRBV20-1,TGCAGTGCGGTGTACTCCTCTGGAAACACCATATATTTT,CSAVYSSGNTIYF
15,-,TRBJ2-3,-,TRBV20-1,TGCAGTGCTAGAGATCCCAGTAGTCGCACAGATACGCAGTATTTT,CSARDPSSRTDTQYF
16,TRBD1,TRBJ2-3,few,TRBV25-1,TGTGCCAGCAGTGCAACCGGGACAGGGGGCGTAGATACGCAGTATTTT,CASSATGTGGVDTQYF
14,-,TRBJ2-7,-,TRBV29-1,TGCAGCGTTGAAGTCCAGGGTAGGCCCTACGAGCAGTACTTC,CSVEVQGRPYEQYF
15,-,TRBJ2-3,-,TRBV6-1,TGTGCCAGCAGTGAGGGTAGGTTCGGCACAGATACGCAGTATTTT,CASSEGRFGTDTQYF
16,-,TRBJ2-3,few,TRBV9,TGTGCCAGCAGCGCCTTGGCCTCGGCAGGCACAGATACGCAGTATTTT,CASSALASAGTDTQYF
14,TRBD1,TRBJ2-1,-,TRBV20-1,TGCAGTGCTAGGGGTTTACAGGGGTCCAATGAGCAGTTCTTC,CSARGLQGSNEQFF
13,-,TRBJ2-5,-,TRBV11-2,TGTACCAGCAGCTTAGAGGCAGGAGAGACCCAGTACTTC,CTSSLEAGETQYF
15,-,TRBJ2-3,-,TRBV6-5,TGTGCCAGCAGAGCGAGAGACGTGGGCACAGATACGCAGTATTTT,CASRARDVGTDTQYF
13,-,TRBJ2-7,-,TRBV2,TGTGCCAGCAGTGAGACTTTTGCTAGCGAGCAGTACTTC,CASSETFASEQYF
15,-,TRBJ2-7,-,TRBV6-2/TRBV6-3,TGTGCCAGCAGTCCTAAAGGGGGACTAAATATCCCCCGGTACTTC,CASSPKGGLNIPRYF
14,-,TRBJ2-1,-,TRBV29-1,TGCAGCGTTAGCGAGAGGAGCTCCTACAAGGAGCAGTTCTTC,CSVSERSSYKEQFF
15,-,TRBJ2-7,once,TRBV9,TGTGCCAGCAGCGGCTCCGGGACGGTCGTCGAAGAGCAGTACTTC,CASSGSGTVVEEQYF
17,-,TRBJ2-1,-,TRBV7-9,TGTGCCAGCAGCTTAGCTAGGAAACAGGGACCCTACAATGAGCAGTTCTTC,CASSLARKQGPYNEQFF
16,-,TRBJ2-7,-,TRBV3-1,TGTGCCAGCAGCCAACGCGTGGGCCAGAACTCCTACGAGCAGTACTTC,CASSQRVGQNSYEQYF
13,-,TRBJ1-1,-,TRBV29-1,TGCAGCGTTGAGGCACAACCGAACACTGAAGCTTTCTTT,CSVEAQPNTEAFF
15,TRBD2,TRBJ2-5,-,TRBV4-1,TGCGCCAGCAGCCAAGAAGGGGGAAAGCGGGGGGACCAGTACTTC,CASSQEGGKRGDQYF
14,-,TRBJ1-2,-,TRBV10-3,TGTGCCAGTAGGGACACTCGGTTGGAGTATGGCTACACCTTC,CASRDTRLEYGYTF
17,TRBD2,TRBJ2-7,-,TRBV29-1,TGCAGCGTTGATGGGTTAGCGGGAGGGAATGCCTACAATGAGCAGTACTTC,CSVDGLAGGNAYNEQYF
17,TRBD2,TRBJ2-7,once,TRBV20-1,TGCGGTGCAACGAGGCTAGCGGGGGGCTCGAGCTCCTACGAGCAGTACTTC,CGATRLAGGSSSYEQYF
15,-,TRBJ2-5,-,TRBV30,TGTGCCTGGAGCATAGCGGCGGGTGGGAAAGAGACCCAGTACTTC,CAWSIAAGGKETQYF
18,TRBD1,TRBJ2-7,-,TRBV7-9,TGTGCCAGCAGCTTAGGTGACGGCAGGGGGCTTTTTCCCTACGAGCAGTACTTC,CASSLGDGRGLFPYEQYF
13,-,TRBJ2-5,few,TRBV9,TGTGCCAGCAGCGTATTCGGGGAAGAGACCCAGTACTTC,CASSVFGEETQYF
15,TRBD2,TRBJ2-3,-,TRBV9,TGTGCCAGCAGCGTAGGTCTAGCGGGGTCAGATACGCAGTATTTT,CASSVGLAGSDTQYF
12,-,TRBJ2-7,few,TRBV20-1,TGCAGTGCTAGAGACAACCTATACGAGCAGTACTTC,CSARDNLYEQYF
12,-,TRBJ2-3,-,TRBV6-1,TGTGCCAGCAGGAATAGGGCAGATACGCAGTATTTT,CASRNRADTQYF
14,-,TRBJ2-1,-,TRBV5-1,TGCGCCAGCCACCAGGACAAGCCCTACAATGAGCAGTTCTTC,CASHQDKPYNEQFF
13,TRBD2,TRBJ2-5,few,TRBV6-1,TGTGCCAGCAGGCGGGGGGGAGGAGAGACCCAGTACTTC,CASRRGGGETQYF